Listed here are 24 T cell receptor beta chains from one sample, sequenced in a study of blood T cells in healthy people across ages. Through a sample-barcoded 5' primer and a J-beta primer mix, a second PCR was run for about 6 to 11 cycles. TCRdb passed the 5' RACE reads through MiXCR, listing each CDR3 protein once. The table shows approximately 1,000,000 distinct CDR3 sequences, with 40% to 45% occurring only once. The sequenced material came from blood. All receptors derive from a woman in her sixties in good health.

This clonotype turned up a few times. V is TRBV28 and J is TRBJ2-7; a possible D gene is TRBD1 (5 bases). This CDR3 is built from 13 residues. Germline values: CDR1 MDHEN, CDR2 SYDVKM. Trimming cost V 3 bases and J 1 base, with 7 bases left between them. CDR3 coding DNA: TGTGCCAGCAGTTTGCACAGGTCCTACGAGCAGTACTTC. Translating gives CASSLHRSYEQYF.

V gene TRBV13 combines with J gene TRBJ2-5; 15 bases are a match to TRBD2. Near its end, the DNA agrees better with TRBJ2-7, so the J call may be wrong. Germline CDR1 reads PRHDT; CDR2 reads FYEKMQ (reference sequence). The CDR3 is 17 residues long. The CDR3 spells CASSSTGTSGRRYEQYF. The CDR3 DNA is TGTGCCAGCAGCTCTACCGGGACTAGCGGGAGGAGGTACGAGCAGTACTTC.

CDR3 DNA: TGTGCCAGCAGCGTTAGCGGGCCTTCCTACAATGAGCAGTTCTTC. It yields the protein CASSVSGPSYNEQFF. This chain joins TRBV9 and TRBJ2-1, with 7 bases aligning to TRBD2. Germline CDR1 SGDLS, CDR2 YYNGEE. The junction had 3 bases not matched to a gene; V was cut back by 2 bases and J by 1 base. The CDR3 extends over 15 amino acids.

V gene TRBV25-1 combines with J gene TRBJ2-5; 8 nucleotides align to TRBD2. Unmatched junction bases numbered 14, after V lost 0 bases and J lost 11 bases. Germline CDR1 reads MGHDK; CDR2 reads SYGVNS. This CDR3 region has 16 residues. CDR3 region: CASSEYRAGDRCEQYF. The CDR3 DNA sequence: TGTGCCAGCAGTGAATATCGAGCGGGAGACCGGTGTGAGCAGTACTTC.

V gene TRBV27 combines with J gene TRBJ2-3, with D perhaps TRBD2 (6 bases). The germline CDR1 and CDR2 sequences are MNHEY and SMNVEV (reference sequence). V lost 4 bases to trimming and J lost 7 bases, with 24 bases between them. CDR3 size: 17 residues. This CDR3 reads CASSSPFGGGGRNTQYF. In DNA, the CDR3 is TGTGCCAGCAGTTCCCCCTTTGGGGGAGGAGGTCGGAATACGCAGTATTTT.

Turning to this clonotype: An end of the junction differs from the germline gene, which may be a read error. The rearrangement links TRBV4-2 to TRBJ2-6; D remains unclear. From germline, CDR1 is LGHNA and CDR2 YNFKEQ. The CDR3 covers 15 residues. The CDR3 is CACSPETSGANVLTF. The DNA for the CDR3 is TGTGCCTGCAGCCCAGAAACCTCTGGGGCCAACGTCCTGACTTTC.

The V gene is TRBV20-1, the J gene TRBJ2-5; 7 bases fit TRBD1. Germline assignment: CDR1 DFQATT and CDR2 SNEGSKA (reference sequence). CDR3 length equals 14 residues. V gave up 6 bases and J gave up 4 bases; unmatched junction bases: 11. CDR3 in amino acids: CSAGERAGGETQYF. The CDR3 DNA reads TGCAGTGCGGGAGAGAGGGCAGGGGGAGAGACCCAGTACTTC.

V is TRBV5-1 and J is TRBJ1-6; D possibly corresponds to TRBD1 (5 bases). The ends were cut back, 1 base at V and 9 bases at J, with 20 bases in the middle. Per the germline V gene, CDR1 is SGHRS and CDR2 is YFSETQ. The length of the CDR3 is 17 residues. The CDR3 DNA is TGCGCCAGCAGCTTGAATTCGGGACGGCAGATTTTTTCACCCCTCCACTTT. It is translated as CASSLNSGRQIFSPLHF.

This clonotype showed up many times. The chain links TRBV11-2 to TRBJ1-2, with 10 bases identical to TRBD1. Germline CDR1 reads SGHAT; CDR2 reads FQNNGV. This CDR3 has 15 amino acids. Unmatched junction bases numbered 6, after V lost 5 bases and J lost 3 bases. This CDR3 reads CASSGRTGGYYGYTF. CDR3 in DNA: TGTGCCAGCAGCGGACGGACAGGGGGTTACTATGGCTACACCTTC.

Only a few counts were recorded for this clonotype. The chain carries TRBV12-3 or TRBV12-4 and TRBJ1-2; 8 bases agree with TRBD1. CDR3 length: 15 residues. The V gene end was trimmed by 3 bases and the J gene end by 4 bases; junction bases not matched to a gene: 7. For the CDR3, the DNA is TGTGCCAGCAGTTTGTTAACAGGGGGAAGCTATGGCTACACCTTC. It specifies CASSLLTGGSYGYTF.

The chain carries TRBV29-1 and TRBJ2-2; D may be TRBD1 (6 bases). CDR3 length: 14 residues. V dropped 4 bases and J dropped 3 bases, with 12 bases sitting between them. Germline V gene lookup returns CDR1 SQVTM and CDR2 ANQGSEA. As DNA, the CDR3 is TGCAGCGTTGGACAGGCCCCCGACACCGGGGAGCTGTTTTTT. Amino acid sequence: CSVGQAPDTGELFF.

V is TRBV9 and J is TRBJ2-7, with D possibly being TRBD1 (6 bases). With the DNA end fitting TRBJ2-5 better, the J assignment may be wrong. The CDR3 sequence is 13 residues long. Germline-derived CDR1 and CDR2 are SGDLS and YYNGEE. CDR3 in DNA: TGTGCCAGCAGCCCCCAACAGGGTGAGACCCAGTACTTC. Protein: CASSPQQGETQYF.

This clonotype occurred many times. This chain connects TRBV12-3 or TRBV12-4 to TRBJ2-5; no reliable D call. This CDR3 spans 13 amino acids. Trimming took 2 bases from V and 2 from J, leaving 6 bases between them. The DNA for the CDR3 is TGTGCCAGCAGTTTACCCCCTCAAGAGACCCAGTACTTC. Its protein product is CASSLPPQETQYF.

CDR3 region: CATREQNTGELFF. Here the CDR3 DNA reads TGTGCCACCAGGGAACAGAACACCGGGGAGCTGTTTTTT. The rearrangement links TRBV24-1 to TRBJ2-2; D gene unclear. V gave up 7 bases and J gave up 1 base, with 6 bases separating them. Germline V lookup: CDR1 KGHDR, CDR2 SFDVKD. This CDR3 has 13 residues.

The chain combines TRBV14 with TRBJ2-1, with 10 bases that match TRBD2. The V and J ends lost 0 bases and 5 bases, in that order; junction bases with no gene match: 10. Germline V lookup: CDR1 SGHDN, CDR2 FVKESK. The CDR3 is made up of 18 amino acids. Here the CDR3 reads CASSQEASLGLAHNEQFF. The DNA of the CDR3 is TGTGCCAGCAGCCAAGAAGCTTCTCTGGGACTAGCGCACAATGAGCAGTTCTTC.

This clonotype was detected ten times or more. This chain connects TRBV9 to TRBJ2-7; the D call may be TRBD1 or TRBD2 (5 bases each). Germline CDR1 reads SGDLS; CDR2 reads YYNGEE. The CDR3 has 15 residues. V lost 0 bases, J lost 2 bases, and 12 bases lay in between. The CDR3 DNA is TGTGCCAGCAGCGTAGCGGATGGGACCACCTACGAGCAGTACTTC. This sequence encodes CASSVADGTTYEQYF.

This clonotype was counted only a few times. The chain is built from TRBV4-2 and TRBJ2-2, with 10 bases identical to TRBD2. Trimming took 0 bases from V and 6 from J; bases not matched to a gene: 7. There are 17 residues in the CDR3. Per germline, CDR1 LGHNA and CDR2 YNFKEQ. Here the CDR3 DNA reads TGTGCCAGCAGCCAAGATTACCCTAGCGGGAGCTCCGGGGAGCTGTTTTTT. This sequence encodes CASSQDYPSGSSGELFF.

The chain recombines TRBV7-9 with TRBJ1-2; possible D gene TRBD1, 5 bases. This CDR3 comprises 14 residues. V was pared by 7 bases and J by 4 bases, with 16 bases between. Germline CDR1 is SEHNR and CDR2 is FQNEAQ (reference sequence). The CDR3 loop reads CASTRGDLRYGYTF. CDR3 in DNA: TGTGCCAGCACCCGGGGGGACCTTCGCTATGGCTACACCTTC. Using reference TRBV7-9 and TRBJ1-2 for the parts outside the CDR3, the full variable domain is DTGVSQNPRHKITKRGQNVTFRCDPISEHNRLYWYRQTLGQGPEFLTYFQNEAQLEKSRLLSDRFSAERPKGSFSTLEIQRTEQGDSAMYLCASTRGDLRYGYTFGSGTRLTVV.

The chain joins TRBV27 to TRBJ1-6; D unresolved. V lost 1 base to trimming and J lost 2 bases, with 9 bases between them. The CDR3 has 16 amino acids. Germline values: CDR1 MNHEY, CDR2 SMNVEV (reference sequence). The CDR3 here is CASSLLGGAYNSPLHF. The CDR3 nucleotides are TGTGCCAGCAGTTTATTAGGTGGGGCCTATAATTCACCCCTCCACTTT.

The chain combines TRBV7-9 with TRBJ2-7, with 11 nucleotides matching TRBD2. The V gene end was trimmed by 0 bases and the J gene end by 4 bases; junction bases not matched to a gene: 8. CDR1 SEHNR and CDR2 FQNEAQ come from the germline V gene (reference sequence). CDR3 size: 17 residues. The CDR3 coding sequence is TGTGCCAGCAGCTTAGCCGCAACGGGACTAGCGGAGTACGAGCAGTACTTC. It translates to CASSLAATGLAEYEQYF.

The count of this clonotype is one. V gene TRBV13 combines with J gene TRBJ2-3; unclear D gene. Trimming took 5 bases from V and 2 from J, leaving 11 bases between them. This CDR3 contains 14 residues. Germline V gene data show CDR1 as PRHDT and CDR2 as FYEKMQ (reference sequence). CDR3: CASSVITDTDTQYF. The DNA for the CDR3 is TGTGCCAGCAGCGTAATCACAGACACAGATACGCAGTATTTT.

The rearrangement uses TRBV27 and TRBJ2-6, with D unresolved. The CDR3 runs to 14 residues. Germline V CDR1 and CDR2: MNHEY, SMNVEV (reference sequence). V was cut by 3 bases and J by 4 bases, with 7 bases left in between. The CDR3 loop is CASSFEGGANVLTF. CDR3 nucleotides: TGTGCCAGCAGTTTTGAAGGCGGGGCCAACGTCCTGACTTTC. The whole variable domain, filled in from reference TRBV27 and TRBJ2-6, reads EAQVTQNPRYLITVTGKKLTVTCSQNMNHEYMSWYRQDPGLGLRQIYYSMNVEVTDKGDVPEGYKVSRKEKRNFPLILESPSPNQTSLYFCASSFEGGANVLTFGAGSRLTVL.

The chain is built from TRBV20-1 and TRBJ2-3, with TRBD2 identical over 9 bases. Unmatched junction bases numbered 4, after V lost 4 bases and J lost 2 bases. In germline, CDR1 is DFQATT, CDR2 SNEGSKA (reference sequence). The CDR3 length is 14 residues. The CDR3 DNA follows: TGCAGTGCTATGGCGGGAGGGTTCACAGATACGCAGTATTTT. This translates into CSAMAGGFTDTQYF.

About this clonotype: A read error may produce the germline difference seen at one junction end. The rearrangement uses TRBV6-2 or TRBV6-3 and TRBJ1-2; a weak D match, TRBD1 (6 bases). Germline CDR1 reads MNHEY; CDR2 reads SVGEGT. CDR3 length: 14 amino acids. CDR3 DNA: TGTGCCAGTAGTTACCATACAGGGTTATATGGCTACACCTTC. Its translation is CASSYHTGLYGYTF.